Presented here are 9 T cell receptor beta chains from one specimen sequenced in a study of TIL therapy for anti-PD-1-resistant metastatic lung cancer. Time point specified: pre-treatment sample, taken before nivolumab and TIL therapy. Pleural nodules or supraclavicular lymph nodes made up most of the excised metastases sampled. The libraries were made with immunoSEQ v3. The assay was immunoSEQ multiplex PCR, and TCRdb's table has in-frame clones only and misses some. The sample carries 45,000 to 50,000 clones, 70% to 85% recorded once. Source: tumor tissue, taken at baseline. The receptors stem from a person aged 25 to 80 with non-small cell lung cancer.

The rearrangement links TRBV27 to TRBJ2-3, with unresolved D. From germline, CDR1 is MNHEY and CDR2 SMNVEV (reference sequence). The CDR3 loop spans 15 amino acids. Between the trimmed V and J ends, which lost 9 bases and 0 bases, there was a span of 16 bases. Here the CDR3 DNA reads TGTGCCAGTTCAAGCGTCGGATCTAGCACAGATACGCAGTATTTT. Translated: CASSSVGSSTDTQYF.

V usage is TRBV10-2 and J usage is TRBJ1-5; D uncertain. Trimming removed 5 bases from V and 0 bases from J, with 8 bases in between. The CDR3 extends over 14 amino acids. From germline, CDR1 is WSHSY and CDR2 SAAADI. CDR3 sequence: CASSFGDSNQPQHF. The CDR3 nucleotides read TGCGCCAGCAGTTTTGGGGATAGCAATCAGCCCCAGCATTTT.

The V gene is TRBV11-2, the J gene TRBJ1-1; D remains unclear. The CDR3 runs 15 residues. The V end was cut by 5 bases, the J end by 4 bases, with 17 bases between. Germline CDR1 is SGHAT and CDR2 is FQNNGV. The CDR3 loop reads CASSLAPRAPTEAFF. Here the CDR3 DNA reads TGTGCCAGCAGCCTAGCACCGAGGGCGCCCACTGAAGCTTTCTTT.

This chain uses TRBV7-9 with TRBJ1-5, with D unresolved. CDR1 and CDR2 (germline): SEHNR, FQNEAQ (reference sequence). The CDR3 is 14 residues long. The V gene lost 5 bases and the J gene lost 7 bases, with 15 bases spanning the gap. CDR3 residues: CASSLGFLSQPQHF. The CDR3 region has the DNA TGTGCCAGCAGCCTGGGGTTCCTAAGCCAGCCCCAGCATTTT.

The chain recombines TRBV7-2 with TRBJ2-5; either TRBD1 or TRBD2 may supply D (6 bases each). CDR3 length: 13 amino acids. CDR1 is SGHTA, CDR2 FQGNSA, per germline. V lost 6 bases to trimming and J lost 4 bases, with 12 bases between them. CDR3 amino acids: CASSKQGGETQYF. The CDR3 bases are TGTGCCAGCAGTAAACAGGGAGGAGAGACCCAGTACTTC.

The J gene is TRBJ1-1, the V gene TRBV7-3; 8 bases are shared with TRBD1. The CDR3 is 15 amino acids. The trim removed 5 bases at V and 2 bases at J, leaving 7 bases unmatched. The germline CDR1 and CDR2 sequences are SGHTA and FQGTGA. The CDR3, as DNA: TGTGCCAGCAGCCCGACGGACAGGGCAAACACTGAAGCTTTCTTT. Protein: CASSPTDRANTEAFF.

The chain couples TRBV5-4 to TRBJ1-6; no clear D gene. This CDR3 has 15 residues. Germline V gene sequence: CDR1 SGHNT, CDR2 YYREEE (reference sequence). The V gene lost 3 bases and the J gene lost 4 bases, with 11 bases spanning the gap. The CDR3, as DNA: TGTGCCAGCAGCTCACACGGCGGTTATAATTCACCCCTCCACTTT. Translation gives CASSSHGGYNSPLHF.

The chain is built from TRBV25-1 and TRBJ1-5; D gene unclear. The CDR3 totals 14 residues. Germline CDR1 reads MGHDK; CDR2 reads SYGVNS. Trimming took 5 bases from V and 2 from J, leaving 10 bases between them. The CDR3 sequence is CASSFPFGNQPQHF. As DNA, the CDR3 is TGTGCCAGCAGTTTCCCCTTTGGCAATCAGCCCCAGCATTTT.

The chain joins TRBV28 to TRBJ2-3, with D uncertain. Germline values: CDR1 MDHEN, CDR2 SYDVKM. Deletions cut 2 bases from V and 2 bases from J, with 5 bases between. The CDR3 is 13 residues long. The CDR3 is CASSLALTDTQYF. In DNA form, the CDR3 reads TGTGCCAGCAGTTTAGCCCTCACAGATACGCAGTATTTT.